These T cell receptor beta chains were read from a single sample in a study of siplizumab effects on memory and regulatory T cells. TCRdb's table, derived via immunoSEQ multiplex PCR, lists solely in-frame clones and lacks some. The sample comprises approximately 94,000 clones, roughly 97% of which are singletons, and 0.031% rests with the top ten. Sequenced input: naive CD4+ T cells sorted from blood. Receptors originate from a human donor in good health. The CDR3 runs from the conserved cysteine through the conserved F or W. The D gene is left open where the match is weak. Clone size is given for some rows only: seen once, a few or many times, or a class if the clone is expanded.

>TRBJ1-2|TRBV19|NA|NA
TGTGCCAGTAGTTCCCGGGCCACCTATGGCTACACCTTC
CASSSRATYGYTF
>TRBJ2-2|TRBV5-1|TRBD1|NA
TGCGCCAGCGGGGGACAGCCGAACACCGGGGAGCTGTTTTTT
CASGGQPNTGELFF
>TRBJ1-4|TRBV28|NA|NA
TGTGCCAGCAGTTCGAGAGAAAAACTGTTTTTT
CASSSREKLFF
>TRBJ2-5|TRBV5-5|NA|NA
TGTGCCAGCAGCTTTGGGGGGGCGCTGGAGACCCAGTACTTC
CASSFGGALETQYF
>TRBJ1-2|TRBV11-2|NA|NA
TGTGCCAGCAGCTCGGAGGGGGTCTATGGCTACACCTTC
CASSSEGVYGYTF
>TRBJ1-4|TRBV19|NA|NA
TGTGCCAGTAGTCAAGGACCCACCGCTGAAAAACTGTTTTTT
CASSQGPTAEKLFF
>TRBJ1-2|TRBV19|NA|NA
TGTGCCAGTAGTATAGATCGGACAAACTATGGCTACACCTTC
CASSIDRTNYGYTF
>TRBJ1-1|TRBV27|NA|once
TGTGCCAGCTGTGCAGGATGGGGGAACACTGAAGCTTTCTTT
CASCAGWGNTEAFF
>TRBJ1-1|TRBV7-2|NA|NA
TGTGCCAGCAGCTTTCAGGGTGTTGGGACTGAAGCTTTCTTT
CASSFQGVGTEAFF
>TRBJ2-5|TRBV27|TRBD1|NA
TGTGCCAGCTCGCCCGGGACAGTTCTAGAGACCCAGTACTTC
CASSPGTVLETQYF
>TRBJ2-5|TRBV11-2|TRBD2|NA
TGTGCCAGCAGCTTAATAGCGGGGGGAAAGCAAGAGACCCAGTACTTC
CASSLIAGGKQETQYF
>TRBJ2-7|TRBV5-1|NA|NA
TGCGCCAGCAGCTTGGATAGCGTTAGCGCCGAGCAGTACTTC
CASSLDSVSAEQYF
>TRBJ2-7|TRBV6-6|NA|NA
TGTGCCAGCAGTTACTCGGGGGAGGGGGGGTACGAGCAGTACTTC
CASSYSGEGGYEQYF
>TRBJ1-2|TRBV10-3|TRBD1|NA
TGTGCCATCAGTGTTGATTTTCGGACAAGGACAGGGGGCGACTATGGCTACACCTTC
CAISVDFRTRTGGDYGYTF
>TRBJ1-1|TRBV28|NA|NA
TGTGCCAGCCGTACAGAGTACACTGAAGCTTTCTTT
CASRTEYTEAFF
>TRBJ1-4|TRBV5-8|TRBD1|once
TGTGCCAGCAGCTTGGCAGGGACAGCCGGAGAAAAACTGTTTTTT
CASSLAGTAGEKLFF
>TRBJ2-2|TRBV7-3|TRBD1|NA
TGTGCCAGCAGCCACGTTCCCGAGACAGGGGTCGGGGAGCTGTTTTTT
CASSHVPETGVGELFF
>TRBJ1-1|TRBV6-1|TRBD1|NA
TGTGCCAGCAGTGGCCCCGGACAGGGGGCGAACACTGAAGCTTTCTTT
CASSGPGQGANTEAFF
>TRBJ2-1|TRBV5-1|NA|NA
TGCGCCAGCAGCTTTTACAATGAGCAGTTCTTC
CASSFYNEQFF
>TRBJ2-1|TRBV6-6|TRBD2|NA
TGTGCCAGCTCCTCACGCGGGGGGGCGGGCAATGAGCAGTTCTTC
CASSSRGGAGNEQFF
>TRBJ2-3|TRBV6-6|TRBD1|NA
TGTGCCAGCAGTTCACGACAGGGGGCCGATACGCAGTATTTT
CASSSRQGADTQYF
>TRBJ1-1|TRBV28|TRBD1|NA
TGTGCCAGCGGAACGACAGGGGCCCCGAGGACTGAAGCTTTCTTT
CASGTTGAPRTEAFF
>TRBJ2-1|TRBV7-9|NA|NA
TGTGCCAGCAGCTTTAGCAGGGCCGATGTCAATGAGCAGTTCTTC
CASSFSRADVNEQFF
>TRBJ2-3|TRBV7-9|TRBD2|NA
TGTGCCAGCAGCACAAATCCGGGACTAGCGGGGGGGCTGACGCAGTATTTT
CASSTNPGLAGGLTQYF
>TRBJ2-2|TRBV28|NA|once
TGTGCCAGCACCAACCGGGTCCAGAACACCGGGGAGCTGTTTTTT
CASTNRVQNTGELFF
>TRBJ2-7|TRBV18|TRBD1|NA
TGTGCCAGCTCACCACAGGGACAGGGTTTCGACGAGCAGTACTTC
CASSPQGQGFDEQYF
>TRBJ2-5|TRBV7-3|TRBD2|NA
TGTGCCAGCAGCCCGGAGCGGGGGGGCTATTCGACCCAGTACTTC
CASSPERGGYSTQYF
>TRBJ2-3|TRBV18|NA|once
TGTGCCAGCTCATACCTCTACACAGATACGCAGTATTTT
CASSYLYTDTQYF
>TRBJ2-1|TRBV5-1|NA|NA
TGCGCCAGCAGCTTGGCTCCAGAGGATGAGCAGTTCTTC
CASSLAPEDEQFF
>TRBJ1-1|TRBV7-9|NA|NA
TGTGCCAGCAGCCCGAACCTGTGGGGCCCAGCTTTCTTT
CASSPNLWGPAFF
>TRBJ2-2|TRBV7-2|NA|NA
TGTGCCAGCAGCTTAGCGGGGAACACCGGGGAGCTGTTTTTT
CASSLAGNTGELFF
>TRBJ2-4|TRBV7-9|TRBD1|NA
TGTGCCAGCAGCTTAGTCCGGGGACAGTTTCTAGCCAAAAACATTCAGTACTTC
CASSLVRGQFLAKNIQYF
>TRBJ2-5|TRBV9|NA|once
TGTGCCAGCAGCGTAGGGGGTTACGGCCAAGAGACCCAGTACTTC
CASSVGGYGQETQYF
>TRBJ2-3|TRBV7-2|TRBD2|NA
TGTGCCAGCACCTCGACGGGGGGGCGGACAGATACGCAGTATTTT
CASTSTGGRTDTQYF
>TRBJ2-1|TRBV18|NA|NA
TGTGCCAGCTCGCGGACCGAGGGGTCAAGTGAGCAGTTCTTC
CASSRTEGSSEQFF
>TRBJ1-2|TRBV5-1|TRBD1|NA
TGCGCCAGCAGCCCGGGGACAGGGCAATACTATGGCTACACCTTC
CASSPGTGQYYGYTF
>TRBJ1-2|TRBV2|NA|NA
TGTGCCAGCAGTGACCCGGGGGGGGCGGACTATGGCTACACCTTC
CASSDPGGADYGYTF
>TRBJ2-6|TRBV19|TRBD1|NA
TGTGCCTCCCGGGACAGGGGAACTGGGGCCAACGTCCTGACTTTC
CASRDRGTGANVLTF
>TRBJ2-3|TRBV7-7|NA|NA
TGTGCCAGCAGCTTAAGGGGTGATAGCACAGATACGCAGTATTTT
CASSLRGDSTDTQYF
>TRBJ2-4|TRBV11-2|TRBD1|NA
TGTGCCAGCAGGCCACAGGGGGGCATTCAGTACTTC
CASRPQGGIQYF
>TRBJ1-4|TRBV5-1|NA|NA
TGCGCCAGCAGATTGAACAGGCAGGGTAATGAAAAACTGTTTTTT
CASRLNRQGNEKLFF
>TRBJ2-3|TRBV7-2|NA|NA
TGTGCCGGGACTTGGGGGCCGGGTACGCAGTATTTT
CAGTWGPGTQYF
>TRBJ1-6|TRBV5-1|NA|NA
TGCGCCAGCAACGGGGACGGGGTACGGAGTTCACCCCTCCACTTT
CASNGDGVRSSPLHF
>TRBJ1-1|TRBV5-6|NA|NA
TGTGCCAGCAGCTCTTCAGGGGTAGTGAGCACTGAAGCTTTCTTT
CASSSSGVVSTEAFF
>TRBJ2-5|TRBV7-2|TRBD2|NA
TGTGCCAGCAGCACCGGACCGGGGGGGACCCAGTACTTC
CASSTGPGGTQYF
>TRBJ2-3|TRBV19|TRBD2|once
TGTGCCAGTAGTATTCAGGCTAGCGGGGGGGCGAATACGCAGTATTTT
CASSIQASGGANTQYF
>TRBJ2-3|TRBV9|TRBD2|NA
TGTGCCAGCAGCCTCGGGACTAGTACGTCAACAGATACGCAGTATTTT
CASSLGTSTSTDTQYF
>TRBJ2-7|TRBV28|TRBD1|NA
TGTGCCAGCAGAGGGGGCCCCTACGAGCAGTACTTC
CASRGGPYEQYF
>TRBJ1-2|TRBV27|NA|once
TGTGCCAGCAGTCCCAGGACTGAGTCCTCTGGCTACACCTTC
CASSPRTESSGYTF
>TRBJ1-2|TRBV10-2|TRBD1|NA
TGCGCCAGCAGATCCGGGACAGGGACCGGCTACACCTTC
CASRSGTGTGYTF
>TRBJ2-5|TRBV7-6|NA|NA
TGTGCCAGCAGCTTACAGGGGCAGGTCCAAGAGACCCAGTACTTC
CASSLQGQVQETQYF
>TRBJ2-7|TRBV7-9|TRBD1|NA
TGTGCCAGCAGCTTAGTAGGGGATCGGACAGGGTCCTACGAGCAGTACTTC
CASSLVGDRTGSYEQYF